This TCR beta chain came from a study of CD8 T cells in ankylosing spondylitis. Whole-study findings and limits: What seemed typical of ankylosing spondylitis blood was a TCR beta motif built from several highly homologous variants.

This CDR3 region has 13 residues. V was clipped by 2 bases and J by 6 bases, with 12 bases between them. CDR1 is SGDLS and CDR2 is YYNGEE in the germline V gene. Worth noting for this clonotype: Its antigen is unidentified.

TCRdb ran MiXCR on the 5' RACE reads and lists one entry per CDR3 protein. This repertoire shows hundreds of thousands of distinct CDR3 sequences, approximately 12% found once; its top ten account for approximately 0.51%. Sequencing used blood, either unsorted or a sorted T cell fraction (not recorded which). This sequence joins TRBV9 and TRBJ2-7, with a tentative D call TRBD1 (5 bases). This TCR derives from a male donor with ankylosing spondylitis. The CDR3 DNA is TGTGCCAGCAGCGTTGGCAGGGATGGCGAGCAGTACTTC. This gives the protein CASSVGRDGEQYF.